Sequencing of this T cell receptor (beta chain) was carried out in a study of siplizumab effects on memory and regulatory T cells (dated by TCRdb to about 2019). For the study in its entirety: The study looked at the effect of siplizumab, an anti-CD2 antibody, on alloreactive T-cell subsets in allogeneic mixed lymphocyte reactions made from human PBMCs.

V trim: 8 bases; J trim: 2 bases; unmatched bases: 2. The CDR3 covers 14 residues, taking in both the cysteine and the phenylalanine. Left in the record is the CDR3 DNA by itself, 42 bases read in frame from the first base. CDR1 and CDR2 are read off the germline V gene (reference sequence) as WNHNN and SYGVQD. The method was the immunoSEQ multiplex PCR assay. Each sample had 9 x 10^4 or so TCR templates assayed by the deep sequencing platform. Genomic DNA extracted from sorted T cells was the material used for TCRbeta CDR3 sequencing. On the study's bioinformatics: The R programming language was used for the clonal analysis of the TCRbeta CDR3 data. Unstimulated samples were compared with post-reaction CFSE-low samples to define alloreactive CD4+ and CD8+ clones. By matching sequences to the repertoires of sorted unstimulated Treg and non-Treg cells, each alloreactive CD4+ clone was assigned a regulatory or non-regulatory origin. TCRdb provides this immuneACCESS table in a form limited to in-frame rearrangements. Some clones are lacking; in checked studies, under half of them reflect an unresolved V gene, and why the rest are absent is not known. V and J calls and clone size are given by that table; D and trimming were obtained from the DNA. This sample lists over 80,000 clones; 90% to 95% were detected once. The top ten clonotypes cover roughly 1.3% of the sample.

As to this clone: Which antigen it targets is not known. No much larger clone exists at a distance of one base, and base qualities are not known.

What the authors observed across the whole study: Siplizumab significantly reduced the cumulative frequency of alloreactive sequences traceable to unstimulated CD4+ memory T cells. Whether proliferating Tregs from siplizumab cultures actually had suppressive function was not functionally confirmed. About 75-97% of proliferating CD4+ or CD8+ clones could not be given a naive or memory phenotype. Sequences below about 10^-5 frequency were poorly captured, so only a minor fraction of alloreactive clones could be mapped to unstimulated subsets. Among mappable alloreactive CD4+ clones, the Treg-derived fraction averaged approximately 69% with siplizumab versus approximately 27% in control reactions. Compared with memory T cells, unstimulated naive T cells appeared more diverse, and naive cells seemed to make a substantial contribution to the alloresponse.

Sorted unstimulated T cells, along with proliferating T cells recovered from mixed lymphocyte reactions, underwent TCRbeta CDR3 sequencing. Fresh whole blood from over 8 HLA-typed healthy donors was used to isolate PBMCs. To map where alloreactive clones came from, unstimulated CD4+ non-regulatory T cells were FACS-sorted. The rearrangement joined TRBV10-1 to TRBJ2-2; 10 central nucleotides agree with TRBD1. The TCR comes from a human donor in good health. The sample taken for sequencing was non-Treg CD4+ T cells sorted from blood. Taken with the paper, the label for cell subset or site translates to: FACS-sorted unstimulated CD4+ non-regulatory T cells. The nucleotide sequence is TGCGCCAGCGGACAGGGGGTCAACACCGGGGAGCTGTTTTTT. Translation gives CASGQGVNTGELFF.